The clone carrying this T cell receptor beta chain was detected once. Its antigen is as yet unknown. The data were taken from a study of type 1 regulatory T cells. Across the study: This in vitro CD4 product, T-allo10, is enriched for Tr1 cells and alloantigen-specific.

The germline V and J ends were trimmed by 1 base and 4 bases, with 13 bases remaining between them. The germline gives CDR1 MGHRA, CDR2 YSYEKL. This CDR3 region has 15 residues. Graft donor-derived T-allo10 cells were described as host-alloantigen-specific, anergic, and alloantigen-specifically suppressive. TCRdb reprocessed the reads with MiXCR, giving one entry per CDR3 protein. The sample carries fewer than 30,000 distinct CDR3 sequences, about two thirds recorded once. The sample comprised cultured T cells, either the whole culture or a sorted T cell fraction (not recorded which). Subset noted: Tr1-enriched cell product generated in vitro against host alloantigens. The rearrangement links TRBV4-1 to TRBJ2-5, with D possibly being TRBD1 (5 bases). The receptor comes from a human donor in good health. CDR3 region: CASSQGKTGRETQYF. In DNA form, the CDR3 reads TGCGCCAGCAGCCAAGGAAAAACAGGCCGAGAGACCCAGTACTTC.